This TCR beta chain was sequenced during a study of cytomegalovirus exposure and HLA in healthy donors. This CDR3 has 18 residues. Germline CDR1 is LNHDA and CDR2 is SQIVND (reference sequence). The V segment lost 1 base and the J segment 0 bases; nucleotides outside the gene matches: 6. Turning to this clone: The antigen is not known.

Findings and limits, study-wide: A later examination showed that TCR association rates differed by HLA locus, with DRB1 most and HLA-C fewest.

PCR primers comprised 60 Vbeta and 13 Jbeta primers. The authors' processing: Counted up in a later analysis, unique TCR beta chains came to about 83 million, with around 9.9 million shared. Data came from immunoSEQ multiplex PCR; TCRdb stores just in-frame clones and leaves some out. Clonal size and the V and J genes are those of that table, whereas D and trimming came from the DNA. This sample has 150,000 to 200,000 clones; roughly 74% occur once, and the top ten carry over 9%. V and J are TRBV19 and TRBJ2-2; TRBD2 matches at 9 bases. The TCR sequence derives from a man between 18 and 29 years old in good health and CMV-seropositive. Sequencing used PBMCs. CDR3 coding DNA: TGTGCCAGTAGTATAGGGTTGGCGGGAGGGGCGAACACCGGGGAGCTGTTTTTT. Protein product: CASSIGLAGGANTGELFF.